The entry that follows covers one T cell receptor beta chain sequence. The data derive from a study of shared T cell receptors in the human thymus. Germline assignment: CDR1 SGHDN and CDR2 FVKESK. The trim removed 6 bases at V and 0 bases at J, leaving 10 bases unmatched. The CDR3 has 18 amino acids. Some clones are missing from TCRdb's copy, which holds only in-frame ones; the method was immunoSEQ multiplex PCR. The sample includes hundreds of thousands of clones, approximately 89% seen only once; the top ten take over 0.008%. These same records also appear under a second study, on human thymus T cells. Per that paper: Thymic samples were excised during corrective heart operations.

The TCR comes from a boy in the first two years of life with a congenital heart defect. The sequenced sample consisted of thymocytes. This chain links TRBV14 with TRBJ2-5; 13 nucleotides align to TRBD2. This CDR3 reads CASSPTRLAGGDQETQYF. CDR3 nucleotide sequence: TGTGCCAGCAGTCCTACCCGACTAGCGGGGGGAGACCAAGAGACCCAGTACTTC.